What follows are 8 T cell receptor beta chains derived from one specimen sequenced in a study of CD8 T cells in Susac syndrome. Random hexamers served to reverse transcribe roughly 0.45 to 1 ug RNA. TCRdb independently ran MiXCR on the immunoSEQ multiplex PCR reads; one entry per CDR3 protein. The data contain around 190,000 distinct CDR3 sequences, approximately 95% of them seen just once; the ten biggest clones take up less than 0.11%. Sequenced material: CD4+ T cells from PBMCs. The origin of the receptors is a human donor in good health.

The chain carries TRBV29-1 and TRBJ2-2; D possibly matches TRBD1 or TRBD2 (5 bases each). The germline V and J ends were trimmed by 8 bases and 4 bases, with 14 bases remaining between them. Germline CDR1 SQVTM, CDR2 ANQGSEA. The CDR3 has 13 amino acids. The CDR3 coding sequence is TGCAGCTTATGGGACCGGACCACCGGGGAGCTGTTTTTT. Its translation is CSLWDRTTGELFF.

This clonotype was counted once. This sequence joins TRBV5-4 and TRBJ2-7, with a weak D call TRBD1 (5 bases). This CDR3 spans 14 amino acids. Germline V gene sequence: CDR1 SGHNT, CDR2 YYREEE (reference sequence). With 0 bases removed from V and 4 bases from J, the gap between germline ends came to 11 bases. The CDR3 bases are TGTGCCAGCAGCTTGGTAGGGGCGCGGTACGAGCAGTACTTC. Its translation is CASSLVGARYEQYF.

V gene TRBV6-5 combines with J gene TRBJ2-7; 7 bases map to TRBD2. CDR1 MNHEY and CDR2 SVGAGI come from the germline V gene. The CDR3 consists of 13 residues. The trim removed 4 bases at V and 7 bases at J, leaving 7 bases unmatched. The CDR3 here is CASSFPGTKEQYF. CDR3 nucleotides: TGTGCCAGCAGTTTTCCCGGGACTAAAGAGCAGTACTTC.

The table lists this clonotype with a count of one. The chain employs TRBV20-1 and TRBJ2-6; D remains unclear. CDR3 length: 14 residues. The V and J ends lost 3 bases and 0 bases respectively, with 6 bases between them. In germline, CDR1 is DFQATT, CDR2 SNEGSKA (reference sequence). Here the CDR3 reads CSASSVSGANVLTF. The CDR3 DNA reads as TGCAGTGCTAGTAGTGTCTCTGGGGCCAACGTCCTGACTTTC.

V usage is TRBV27 and J usage is TRBJ2-7; D possibly matches TRBD1 or TRBD2 (6 bases each). The CDR3 is made up of 16 amino acids. Germline CDR1 reads MNHEY; CDR2 reads SMNVEV (reference sequence). Between the trimmed V and J ends, which lost 5 bases and 4 bases, there was a span of 21 bases. CDR3 coding DNA: TGTGCCAGCAGTCCAAGGGGGGCGGCCAGTGTGTACGAGCAGTACGTC. Translated, it gives CASSPRGAASVYEQYV.

The chain couples TRBV20-1 to TRBJ2-7, with 10 bases identical to TRBD2. CDR3 length: 15 residues. Germline CDR1 is DFQATT and CDR2 is SNEGSKA (reference sequence). V trimming: 4 bases; J trimming: 5 bases; junction bases outside the gene matches: 11. In nucleotides, the CDR3 is TGCAGTGCTACGGCCCGAAGCGGGAGGGCCCACGAGCAGTACGTC. Its protein is CSATARSGRAHEQYV.

The rearrangement joins TRBV19 to TRBJ2-2, with D perhaps matching TRBD1 (6 bases). The V end was cut by 10 bases, the J end by 0 bases, with 12 bases between. The CDR3 covers 14 residues. From germline, CDR1 is LNHDA and CDR2 SQIVND (reference sequence). CDR3 residues: CATRTAANTGELFF. Written as DNA, the CDR3 is TGTGCCACTCGGACAGCCGCGAACACCGGGGAGCTGTTTTTT.

The J gene is TRBJ2-5, the V gene TRBV11-2; D remains unclear. This CDR3 is 11 amino acids long. The V end lost 4 bases, the J end lost 6 bases, and 6 bases lay between the germline ends. In germline, CDR1 is SGHAT, CDR2 FQNNGV. CDR3 sequence reads: CASSSFKTQYF. The CDR3 bases are TGTGCCAGCAGCTCATTTAAGACCCAGTACTTC.